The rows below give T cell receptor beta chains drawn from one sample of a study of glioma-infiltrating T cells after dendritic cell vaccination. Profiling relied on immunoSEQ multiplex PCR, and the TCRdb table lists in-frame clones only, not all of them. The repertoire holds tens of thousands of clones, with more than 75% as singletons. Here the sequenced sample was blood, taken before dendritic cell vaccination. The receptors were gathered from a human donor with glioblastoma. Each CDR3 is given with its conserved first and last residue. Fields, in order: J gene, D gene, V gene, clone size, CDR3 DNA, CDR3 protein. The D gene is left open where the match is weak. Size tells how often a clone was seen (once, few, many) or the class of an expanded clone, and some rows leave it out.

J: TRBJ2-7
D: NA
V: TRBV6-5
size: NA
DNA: TGTGCCAGCAGACAACCCGGGACCTACGAGCAGTACTTC
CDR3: CASRQPGTYEQYF

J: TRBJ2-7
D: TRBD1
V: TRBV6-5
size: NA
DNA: TGTGCCAGCAGCAGTTGGGACAGGGGCTCCTACGAGCAGTACTTC
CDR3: CASSSWDRGSYEQYF

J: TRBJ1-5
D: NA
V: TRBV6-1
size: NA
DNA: TGTGCCAGCAGGGGGGGAGTGACTGGCAATCAGCCCCAGCATTTT
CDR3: CASRGGVTGNQPQHF

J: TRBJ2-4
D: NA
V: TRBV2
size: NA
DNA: TGTGCCAGCAGTGATGCGCGGGTCAAAAACATTCAGTACTTC
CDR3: CASSDARVKNIQYF

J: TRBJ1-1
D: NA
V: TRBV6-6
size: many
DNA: TGTGCCAGCAGCCCCCCAGGCAGGAACACTGAAGCTTTCTTT
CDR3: CASSPPGRNTEAFF

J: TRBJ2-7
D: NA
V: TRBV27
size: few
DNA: TGTGCCAGCAGTTCCGGGATCAGATACGAGCAGTACTTC
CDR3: CASSSGIRYEQYF

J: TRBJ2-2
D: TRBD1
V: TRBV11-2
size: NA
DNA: TGTGCCAGCAGCCCGCAACTCGGGACAGGGGGGGCCGGGGAGCTGTTTTTT
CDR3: CASSPQLGTGGAGELFF

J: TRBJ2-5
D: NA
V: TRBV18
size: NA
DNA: TGTGCCAGCTCACCACCACCGGCCGGAGGAACCCAGTACTTC
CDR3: CASSPPPAGGTQYF

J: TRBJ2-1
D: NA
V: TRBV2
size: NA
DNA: TGTGCCAGCAGTGAAGTAGCATACAATGAGCAGTTCTTC
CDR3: CASSEVAYNEQFF

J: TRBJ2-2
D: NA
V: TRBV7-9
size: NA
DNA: TGTGCCAGCAGCTTGGAGGGCCCCGGGGAGCTGTTTTTT
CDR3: CASSLEGPGELFF

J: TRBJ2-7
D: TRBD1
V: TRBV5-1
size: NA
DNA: TGCGCCAGCAGCGGACAGGGGTGGGACTACGAGCAGTACTTC
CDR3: CASSGQGWDYEQYF

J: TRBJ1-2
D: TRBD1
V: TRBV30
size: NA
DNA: TGTGCCTGGAGTTCTCCGGGAACAGGGGCTTATGGCTACACCTTC
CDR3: CAWSSPGTGAYGYTF

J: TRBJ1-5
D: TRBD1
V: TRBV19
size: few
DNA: TGTGCCAGTAGGACAGGGTTAAATCAGCCCCAGCATTTT
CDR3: CASRTGLNQPQHF

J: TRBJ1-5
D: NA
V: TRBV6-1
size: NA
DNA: TGTGCCAGCAGTCCAACAGGGCGGGATCAGCCCCAGCATTTT
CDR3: CASSPTGRDQPQHF

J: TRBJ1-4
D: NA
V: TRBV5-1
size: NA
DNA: TGCGCCTCGAGACGGGGTAATGAAAAACTGTTTTTT
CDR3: CASRRGNEKLFF

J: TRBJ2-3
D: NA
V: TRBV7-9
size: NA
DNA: TGTGCCAGCCCTAGCACAGATACGCAGTATTTT
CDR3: CASPSTDTQYF

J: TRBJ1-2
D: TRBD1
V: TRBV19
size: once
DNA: TGTGCCAGTAGTGGGGACAGGGTCTGGGGCTACACCTTC
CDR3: CASSGDRVWGYTF

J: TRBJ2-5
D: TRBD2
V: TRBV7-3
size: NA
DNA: TGTGCCAGCAGTGCCGGGACTAGCCAATTAGAGACCCAGTACTTC
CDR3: CASSAGTSQLETQYF

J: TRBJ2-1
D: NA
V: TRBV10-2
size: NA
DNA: TGCGCCAGCAGTGAGTGGGCAGGGCCCCACAATGAGCAGTTCTTC
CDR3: CASSEWAGPHNEQFF

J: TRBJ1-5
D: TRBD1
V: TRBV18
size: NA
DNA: TGTGCCAGCTCACCAGGACAGGGAAATCAGCCCCAGCATTTT
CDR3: CASSPGQGNQPQHF

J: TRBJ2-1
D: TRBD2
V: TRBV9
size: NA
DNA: TGTGCCAGCAGCGTAGGGGCAGCCTCCGGGACTAGCGGGAGAGGCCGTTACAATGAGCAGTTCTTC
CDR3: CASSVGAASGTSGRGRYNEQFF

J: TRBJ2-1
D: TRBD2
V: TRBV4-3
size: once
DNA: TGCGCCAGCAGCCAAGATTGGACTAGCTACCACAATGAGCAGTTCTTC
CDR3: CASSQDWTSYHNEQFF

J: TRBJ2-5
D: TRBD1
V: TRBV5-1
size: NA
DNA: TGCGCCAGTATACAGGGGGAAGGGGAGACCCAGTACTTC
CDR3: CASIQGEGETQYF

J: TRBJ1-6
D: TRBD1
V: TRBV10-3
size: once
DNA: TGTGCCATCAGTGAACAACAGGGGGAACTCTCACCCCTCCACTTT
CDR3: CAISEQQGELSPLHF

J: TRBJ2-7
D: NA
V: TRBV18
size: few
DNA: TGTGCCAGCTCATGGACTCGCGAGGGCGAGCAGTACTTC
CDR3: CASSWTREGEQYF

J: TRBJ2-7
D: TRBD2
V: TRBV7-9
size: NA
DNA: TGTGCCAGCCTCTCAATGCAAGGGAGGGCGTCCTACGAGCAGTACTTC
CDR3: CASLSMQGRASYEQYF

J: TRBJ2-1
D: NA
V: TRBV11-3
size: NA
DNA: TGTGCCAGCAGCTTAGTGCCGGGGAGGAATGAGCAGTTCTTC
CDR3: CASSLVPGRNEQFF

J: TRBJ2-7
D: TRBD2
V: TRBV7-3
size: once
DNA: TGTGCCAGCAGCTTAACTAGCGGGAGTCTAAGCGAGCAGTACTTC
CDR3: CASSLTSGSLSEQYF

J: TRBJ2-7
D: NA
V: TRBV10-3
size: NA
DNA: TGTGCCATCAGTGCCGACTTGCTACCCTCCTACGAGCAGTACTTC
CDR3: CAISADLLPSYEQYF

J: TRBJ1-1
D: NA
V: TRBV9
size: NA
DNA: TGTGCCAGCAGCGCTCAGCCGACAGGAAACACTGAAGCTTTCTTT
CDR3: CASSAQPTGNTEAFF

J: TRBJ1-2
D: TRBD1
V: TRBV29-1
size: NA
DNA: TGCAGCGTTGGAATGGGGGACAGGTGGGGTGGCTACACCTTC
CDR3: CSVGMGDRWGGYTF

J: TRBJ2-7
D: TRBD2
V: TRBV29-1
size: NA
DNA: TGCAGCATACTCCGACTAGCGGGAGTCAACTACGAGCAGTACTTC
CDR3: CSILRLAGVNYEQYF

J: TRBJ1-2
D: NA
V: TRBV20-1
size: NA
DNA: TGCAGTGCTAGTTCCTTTGGCTACACCTTC
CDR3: CSASSFGYTF

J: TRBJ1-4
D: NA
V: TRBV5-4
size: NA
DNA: TGTGCCAGCAGCCTCGGGCTGGGGGGTAATGAAAAACTGTTTTTT
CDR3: CASSLGLGGNEKLFF

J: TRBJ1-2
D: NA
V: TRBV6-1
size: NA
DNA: TGTGCCAGCAGTACTCCCGGACAGTTCTGGGGCTACACCTTC
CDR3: CASSTPGQFWGYTF

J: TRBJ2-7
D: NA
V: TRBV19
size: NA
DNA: TGTGCCAGTAGTCCGTTTGGCCCTGGAGGACGAAGCTCCTACGAGCAGTACTTC
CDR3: CASSPFGPGGRSSYEQYF

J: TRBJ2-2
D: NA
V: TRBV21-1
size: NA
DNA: TGTGCCAGCAGCCCCCCGAGGAGCGGGCTTAACACCGGGGAGCTGTTTTTT
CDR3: CASSPPRSGLNTGELFF

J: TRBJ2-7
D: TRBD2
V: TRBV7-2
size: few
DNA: TGTGCCAGCAGCTTTCAAAGCGGGAGCTCCTACGAGCAGTACTTC
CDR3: CASSFQSGSSYEQYF

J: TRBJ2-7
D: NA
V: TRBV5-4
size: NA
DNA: TGTGCCAGCAGCTTGGGGCGCACAGGTTTCTACGAGCAGTACTTC
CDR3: CASSLGRTGFYEQYF

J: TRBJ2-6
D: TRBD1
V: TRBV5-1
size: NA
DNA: TGCGCCAGCAGTCCGGGACAGAGCTCTGGGGCCAACGTCCTGACTTTC
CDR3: CASSPGQSSGANVLTF

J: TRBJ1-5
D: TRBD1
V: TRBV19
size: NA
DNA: TGTGCCAGTAGCCTATGGACAGGGGGCGATCAGCCCCAGCATTTT
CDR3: CASSLWTGGDQPQHF